These 10 T cell receptor beta chains were sequenced from one sample in a study of T cells after yellow fever vaccination. TCRdb itself ran the 5' RACE reads through MiXCR, one entry per CDR3 protein. The sample has some 600,000 distinct CDR3 sequences, 17% seen once; the top ten hold about 18%. Sequences were derived from PBMCs, sampled 4 to 5 days after the first yellow fever vaccination. These receptors were obtained from a man younger than 35 who received the YFV17D yellow fever vaccine.

The sample holds many counts of this clonotype. The chain recombines TRBV11-2 with TRBJ2-7, with D uncertain. The germline V gene has CDR1 SGHAT and CDR2 FQNNGV. The CDR3 sequence is 11 residues long. The V end lost 2 bases, the J end lost 3 bases, and 2 bases lay between the germline ends. CDR3 coding DNA: TGTGCCAGCAGCTTAATCTACGAGCAGTACTTC. Its protein product is CASSLIYEQYF.

This clonotype appeared a few times. Here the CDR3 reads CASSTGPQFF. In nucleotides, the CDR3 is TGTGCCAGTAGTACAGGGCCCCAGTTCTTC. V usage is TRBV19 and J usage is TRBJ2-1; possible D gene TRBD1, 5 bases. Trimming took 4 bases from V and 13 from J, leaving 8 bases between them. Germline V lookup: CDR1 LNHDA, CDR2 SQIVND (reference sequence). This CDR3 comprises 10 residues.

In this sample, this clonotype turned up many times. J is TRBJ2-3 and V is TRBV27; TRBD1 matches 7 bases. The CDR3 extends over 16 amino acids. The V and J ends lost 6 bases and 9 bases, in that order; junction bases with no gene match: 18. Germline assignment: CDR1 MNHEY and CDR2 SMNVEV (reference sequence). In nucleotides, the CDR3 is TGTGCCAGCAGCCCCATCCTCGGGGCGACAGGGTACACGCAGTATTTT. This gives the protein CASSPILGATGYTQYF.

The genes are TRBV6-2 or TRBV6-3 and TRBJ1-2; D gene uncertain. Per germline, CDR1 MNHEY and CDR2 SVGEGT. This CDR3 region has 14 residues. Trimming shortened V by 6 bases and J by 4 bases, and 15 bases separated the two germline ends. CDR3 in DNA: TGTGCCAGCAGGAAGACGGATGGGGTCTATGGCTACACCTTC. Amino acid sequence: CASRKTDGVYGYTF.

This clonotype was picked up many times. The gene calls are TRBV5-1 and TRBJ2-1; 7 positions agree with TRBD2. The CDR3 covers 15 residues. From germline, CDR1 is SGHRS and CDR2 YFSETQ. Losses at the gene ends were 3 bases for V and 7 bases for J; bases not matched to a gene: 10. Here the CDR3 DNA reads TGCGCCAGCAGCTCGACTAGCATCGAGGGAAATGAGCAGTTCTTC. This sequence encodes CASSSTSIEGNEQFF.

This chain links TRBV7-2 with TRBJ1-1, with D hard to call. Between the trimmed V and J ends, which lost 1 base and 4 bases, there was a span of 10 bases. This CDR3 is 14 amino acids long. Germline V lookup: CDR1 SGHTA, CDR2 FQGNSA. The CDR3, as DNA: TGTGCCAGCAGCTTAGGAAATTTGCCCACTGAAGCTTTCTTT. Its protein is CASSLGNLPTEAFF.

The table lists this clonotype with a few counts. The chain has TRBV4-1 and TRBJ2-7, with D maybe TRBD2 (5 bases). The CDR3 is made up of 16 amino acids. Trimming took off 4 bases at V and 1 base at J, with 17 bases between the two ends. Germline-derived CDR1 and CDR2 are MGHRA and YSYEKL. CDR3 in amino acids: CASSPSSGLPSYEQYF. The CDR3 coding sequence is TGCGCCAGCAGCCCGTCAAGCGGCCTACCTTCCTACGAGCAGTACTTC.

The sample holds a few counts of this clonotype. This chain connects TRBV7-9 to TRBJ2-1; TRBD1 is a possible D gene (7 bases). The ends were cut back, 5 bases at V and 9 bases at J, with 23 bases in the middle. Germline V CDR1 and CDR2: SEHNR, FQNEAQ (reference sequence). The CDR3 has 16 residues. In DNA, the CDR3 is TGTGCCAGCAGCCCCCAGGGGGGAAGCGCACACGGTGAGCAGTTCTTC. It encodes CASSPQGGSAHGEQFF.

In its sample, this clonotype was seen a few times. The chain has TRBV9 and TRBJ2-1, with 11 bases lining up with TRBD2. Germline trimming cut 2 bases from V and 4 bases from J; bases unmatched to any gene: 5. Germline values: CDR1 SGDLS, CDR2 YYNGEE. The CDR3 sequence is 16 residues long. The DNA of the CDR3 is TGTGCCAGCAGCGTTGCTAGCGGGGGGTTATACAATGAGCAGTTCTTC. Protein: CASSVASGGLYNEQFF.

This clonotype has more than one count but fewer than ten. The V gene is TRBV29-1, the J gene TRBJ2-4; no clear D. This CDR3 has 14 residues. The germline V gene encodes CDR1 SQVTM and CDR2 ANQGSEA. Trimming cost V 1 base and J 2 bases, with 9 bases left between them. For the CDR3, the DNA is TGCAGCGTTGAAGTCGGCAGAACCAAAAACATTCAGTACTTC. It specifies CSVEVGRTKNIQYF.